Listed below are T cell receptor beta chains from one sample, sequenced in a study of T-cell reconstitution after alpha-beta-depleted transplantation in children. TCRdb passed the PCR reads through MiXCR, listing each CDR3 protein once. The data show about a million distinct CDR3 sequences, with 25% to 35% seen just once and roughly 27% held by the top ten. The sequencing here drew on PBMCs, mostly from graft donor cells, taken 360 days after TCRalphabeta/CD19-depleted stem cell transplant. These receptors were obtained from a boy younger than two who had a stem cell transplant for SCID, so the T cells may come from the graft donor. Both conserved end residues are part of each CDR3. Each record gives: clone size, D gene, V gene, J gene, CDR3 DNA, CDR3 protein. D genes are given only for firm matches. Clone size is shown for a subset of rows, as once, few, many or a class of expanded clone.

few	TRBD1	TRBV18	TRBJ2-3	TGTGCCAGCTCAAGGGCTGGGACAGGACTTAGCACAGATACGCAGTATTTT	CASSRAGTGLSTDTQYF
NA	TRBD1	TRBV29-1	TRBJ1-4	TGCAGCGTTGATGGGGGACAGGGTGAAAAACTGTTTTTT	CSVDGGQGEKLFF
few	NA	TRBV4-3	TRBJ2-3	TGCGCCAGCAGCCAAGATTCCTCGGTGGGTTCTCCCACAGATACGCAGTATTTT	CASSQDSSVGSPTDTQYF
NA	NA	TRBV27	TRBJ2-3	TGTGCCAGCGCTGCCTGGCGGTCTCTCACAGATACGCAGTATTTT	CASAAWRSLTDTQYF
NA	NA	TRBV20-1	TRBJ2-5	TGCAGTGCTACGGCCCGGGTAGGGTGGCAAGAGACCCAGTGCTTC	CSATARVGWQETQCF
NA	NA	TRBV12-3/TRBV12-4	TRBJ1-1	TGTGCCAGCTACGTCCTAAAGGCTTTCTTT	CASYVLKAFF
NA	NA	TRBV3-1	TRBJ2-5	TGTGCCAGCAGCCAAGGCCTCGGCGTCTACCTCCAAGAGACCCCGTACTTC	CASSQGLGVYLQETPYF
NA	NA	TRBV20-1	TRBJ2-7	TGCAGTGCCTGGAAGGACACCCCTTACGAGCAGTACTTC	CSAWKDTPYEQYF
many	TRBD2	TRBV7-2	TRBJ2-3	TGTGCCAGCAGCCCCGGACTAGGTGGAGATACGCAGTATTTT	CASSPGLGGDTQYF
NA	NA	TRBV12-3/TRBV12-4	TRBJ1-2	TGTGCCAGCAGAACCAGGGCTCCGGGCTACACCTTC	CASRTRAPGYTF
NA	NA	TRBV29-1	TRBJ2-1	TGCAGCGTTGCGCTCGGGTCCATCAATGAGCAGTTCTTC	CSVALGSINEQFF
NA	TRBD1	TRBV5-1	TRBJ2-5	TGCGCCAGCAGCTTGGTGGGACAGCGTCAAGAGACCCAGTACTTC	CASSLVGQRQETQYF
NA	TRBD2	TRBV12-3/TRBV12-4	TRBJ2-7	TGTGCCAGCAGTTGGACTAGCGGGCGCTACGAGCAGTACTTC	CASSWTSGRYEQYF
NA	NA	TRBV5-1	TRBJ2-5	TGCGCCAGCAGCTCCCCGGAGGGTCTAGGGGAGACCCAGTACTTC	CASSSPEGLGETQYF
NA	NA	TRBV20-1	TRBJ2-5	TGCAGTGCCACGGGACTGGAGACCCAGTACTTC	CSATGLETQYF
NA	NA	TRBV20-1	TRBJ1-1	TGCAGTGCTGACCAGGGGATTGACACTGAAGCTTTCTTT	CSADQGIDTEAFF
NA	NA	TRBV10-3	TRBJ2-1	TGTGCCATCAGTGATGGGTATGAGCAGTTCTTC	CAISDGYEQFF
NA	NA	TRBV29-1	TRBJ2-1	TGCAGCGTTTGGAGGTCGGTGAGCGGTGCATCTTACAATGAGCAGTTCTTC	CSVWRSVSGASYNEQFF
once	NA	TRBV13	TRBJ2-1	TGTGCCAGCAGCTTAGTAGGGCCTAGCGACAATGAGCAGTTCTTC	CASSLVGPSDNEQFF
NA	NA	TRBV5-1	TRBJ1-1	TGCGCCAGCATCGGAGGGGCGGGGACTGAAGCTTTCTTT	CASIGGAGTEAFF
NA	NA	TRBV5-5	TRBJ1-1	TGTGCCAGCAGCCAACAGTCAGTGACTGAAGCTTTCTTT	CASSQQSVTEAFF
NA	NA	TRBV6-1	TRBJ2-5	TGTGCCAGCAGGAGGGGGGGGAGGTACCAAGAGACCCAGTACTTC	CASRRGGRYQETQYF
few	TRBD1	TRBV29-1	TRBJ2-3	TGCAGCGTTGGAGGCCCCCGGGACAGAGCTACAGATACGCAGTATTTT	CSVGGPRDRATDTQYF
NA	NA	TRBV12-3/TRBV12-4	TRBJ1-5	TGTGCCAGCACCCCCTCGGGGCAGATCAATCAGCCCCAGCATTTT	CASTPSGQINQPQHF
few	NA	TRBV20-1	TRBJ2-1	TGCAGTTCTAGGGGATACCGGAGCTCCTACAATGAGCAGTTCTTC	CSSRGYRSSYNEQFF
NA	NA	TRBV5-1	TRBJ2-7	TGCGCCAGCAGCTTCAATCGGGTCCACGAGCAGTACTTC	CASSFNRVHEQYF
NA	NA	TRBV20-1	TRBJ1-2	TGCAGTGCTAGAACGGGTCCCCTAACTCGCTATGGCTACACTTTC	CSARTGPLTRYGYTF
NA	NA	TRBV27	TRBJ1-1	TGTGCCAGCAGTTTAGACAACTTGAACACTGAAGCTTTCTTT	CASSLDNLNTEAFF